One sample yielded the 6 T cell receptor beta chains listed below, sequenced in a study of regulatory T cells in long-lasting Graves disease. Time point described: persistent/refractory GD, antithyroid drugs over 5 years with positive TRAb. TCR sequences were obtained from RNA taken from PBMCs. To make TCR beta libraries, researchers used iRepertoire HTBI primers and Arm-PCR of CDR3 regions. One entry per CDR3 protein results from TCRdb running MiXCR on the multiplex PCR reads. The sample includes some 420,000 distinct CDR3 sequences, roughly 22% of them seen just once. Source: peripheral blood mononuclear cells (PBMCs), taken when the disease was refractory, from a patient treated with antithyroid drugs. These receptors originate from a female donor with Graves disease.

Only a few counts were recorded for this clonotype. The chain joins TRBV24-1 to TRBJ1-6; 7 nucleotides align to TRBD1. The CDR3 length is 13 residues. Germline V CDR1 and CDR2: KGHDR, SFDVKD. Germline trimming cut 4 bases from V and 14 bases from J; bases unmatched to any gene: 7. The CDR3 sequence is CATSERQGGTLHF. CDR3 sequence (DNA): TGTGCCACCAGTGAGCGACAGGGTGGAACCCTCCACTTT.

This clonotype was detected ten times or more. This chain links TRBV15 with TRBJ1-2; TRBD1 matches at 10 bases. The CDR3 has 14 amino acids. The germline V gene encodes CDR1 LNHNV and CDR2 YYDKDF (reference sequence). The trim removed 7 bases at V and 8 bases at J, leaving 10 bases unmatched. The CDR3 loop is CATTRDRGYGGYTF. The CDR3 region has the DNA TGTGCCACCACCCGGGACAGGGGATACGGCGGCTACACCTTC.

This clonotype was observed a handful of times. The genes are TRBV18 and TRBJ1-1; D unresolved. CDR1 and CDR2 (germline): KGHSH, LQKENI. V lost 1 base and J lost 1, with 7 bases in between. The CDR3 contains 14 residues. The CDR3 nucleotides are TGTGCCAGCTCACCACGGGGTCGGAACACTGAAGCTTTCTTT. This sequence encodes CASSPRGRNTEAFF.

The chain uses TRBV6-1 and TRBJ2-2; a weak D match, TRBD2 (5 bases). The germline CDR1 and CDR2 sequences are MNHNS and SASEGT. The CDR3 spans 13 residues. V was shortened by 6 bases and J by 5 bases, with 10 bases between the two germline ends. The CDR3 DNA sequence: TGTGCCAGCAGATCGGGGTTGACCGGGGAGCTGTTTTTT. The encoded protein is CASRSGLTGELFF.

The chain is built from TRBV29-1 and TRBJ2-2; D gene uncertain. The CDR3 sequence is 12 residues long. Trimming pared 6 bases from V and 4 bases from J, leaving 9 bases between. CDR1 and CDR2 from the germline V gene are SQVTM and ANQGSEA. The CDR3, as DNA: TGCAGCGTCTTTACGGGCACCGGGGAGCTGTTTTTT. It translates to CSVFTGTGELFF.

This clonotype was picked up many times. The V and J genes are TRBV28 and TRBJ2-5; perhaps D is TRBD1 or TRBD2 (5 bases each). The germline V gene encodes CDR1 MDHEN and CDR2 SYDVKM. The CDR3 consists of 13 residues. Trimming removed 3 bases from V and 5 bases from J, with 10 bases in between. The CDR3 loop is CASSFPGTETQYF. In DNA form, the CDR3 reads TGTGCCAGCAGTTTTCCAGGGACGGAGACCCAGTACTTC.